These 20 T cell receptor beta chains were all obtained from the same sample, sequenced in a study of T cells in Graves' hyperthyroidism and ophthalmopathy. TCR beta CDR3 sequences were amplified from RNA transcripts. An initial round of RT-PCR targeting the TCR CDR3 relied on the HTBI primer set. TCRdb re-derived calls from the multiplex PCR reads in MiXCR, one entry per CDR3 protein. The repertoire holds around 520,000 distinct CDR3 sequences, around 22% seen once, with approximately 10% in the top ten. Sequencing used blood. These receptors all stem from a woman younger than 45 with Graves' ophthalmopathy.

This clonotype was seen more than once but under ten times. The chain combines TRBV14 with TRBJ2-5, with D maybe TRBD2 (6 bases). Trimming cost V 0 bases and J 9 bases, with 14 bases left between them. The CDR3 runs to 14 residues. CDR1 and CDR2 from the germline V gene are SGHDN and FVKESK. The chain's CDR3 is CASSQDSHPGAQYF. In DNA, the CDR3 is TGTGCCAGCAGCCAAGACTCCCATCCGGGGGCCCAGTACTTC.

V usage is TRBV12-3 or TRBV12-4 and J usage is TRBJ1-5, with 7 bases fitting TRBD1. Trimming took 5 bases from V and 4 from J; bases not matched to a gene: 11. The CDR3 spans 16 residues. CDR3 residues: CASSLIPGQKNQPQHF. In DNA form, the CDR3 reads TGTGCCAGCAGTCTCATACCGGGACAGAAAAATCAGCCCCAGCATTTT.

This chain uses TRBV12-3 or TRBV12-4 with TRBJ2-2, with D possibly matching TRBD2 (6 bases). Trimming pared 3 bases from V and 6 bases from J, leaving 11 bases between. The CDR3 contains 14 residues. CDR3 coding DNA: TGTGCCAGCAGTTTCGGAGGGATCCCCGGGGAGCTGTTTTTT. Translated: CASSFGGIPGELFF.

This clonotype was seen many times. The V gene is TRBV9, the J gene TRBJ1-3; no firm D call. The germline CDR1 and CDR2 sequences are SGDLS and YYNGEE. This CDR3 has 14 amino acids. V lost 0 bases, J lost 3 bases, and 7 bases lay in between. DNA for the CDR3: TGTGCCAGCAGCGTAGAGCACGGTGGAAACACCATATATTTT. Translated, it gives CASSVEHGGNTIYF. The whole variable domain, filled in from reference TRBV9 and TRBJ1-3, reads DSGVTQTPKHLITATGQRVTLRCSPRSGDLSVYWYQQSLDQGLQFLIQYYNGEERAKGNILERFSAQQFPDLHSELNLSSLELGDSALYFCASSVEHGGNTIYFGEGSWLTVV.

The CDR3 spells CATQQTASNQPQHF. Written as DNA, the CDR3 is TGTGCCACCCAACAGACAGCCAGCAATCAGCCCCAGCATTTT. The V and J genes are TRBV24-1 and TRBJ1-5; D perhaps matches TRBD1 (5 bases). The CDR3 sequence is 14 residues long. V lost 9 bases and J 1 base, leaving 12 bases between the germline ends. Per germline, CDR1 KGHDR and CDR2 SFDVKD.

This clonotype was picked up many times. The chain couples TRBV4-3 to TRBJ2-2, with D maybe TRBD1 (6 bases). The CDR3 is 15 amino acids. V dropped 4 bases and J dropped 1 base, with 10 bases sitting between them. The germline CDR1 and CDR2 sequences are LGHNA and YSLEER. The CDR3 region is CASSPGHLNTGELFF. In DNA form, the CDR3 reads TGCGCCAGCAGCCCGGGACACCTGAACACCGGGGAGCTGTTTTTT.

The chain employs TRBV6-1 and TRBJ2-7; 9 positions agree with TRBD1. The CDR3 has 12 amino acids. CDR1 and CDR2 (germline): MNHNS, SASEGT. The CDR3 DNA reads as TGTGCCAGCAGTGAAGCGGACCGGGACAGGGTTGTC. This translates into CASSEADRDRVV.

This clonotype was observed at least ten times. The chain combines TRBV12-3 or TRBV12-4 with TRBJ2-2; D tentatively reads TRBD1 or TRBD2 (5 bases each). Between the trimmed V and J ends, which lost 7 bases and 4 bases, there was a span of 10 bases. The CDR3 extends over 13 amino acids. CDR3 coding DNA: TGTGCCAGCATGGGGGTCCTCACCGGGGAGCTGTTTTTT. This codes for CASMGVLTGELFF.

In DNA, the CDR3 is TGCGCCAGCAGCCAGCCACGGGACAGCAGCTTCTATGGCTACACCTTC. It encodes CASSQPRDSSFYGYTF. The rearrangement uses TRBV4-1 and TRBJ1-2, with 7 positions matching TRBD1. Germline values: CDR1 MGHRA, CDR2 YSYEKL. Germline trimming cut 3 bases from V and 4 bases from J; bases unmatched to any gene: 11. The CDR3 runs to 16 residues.

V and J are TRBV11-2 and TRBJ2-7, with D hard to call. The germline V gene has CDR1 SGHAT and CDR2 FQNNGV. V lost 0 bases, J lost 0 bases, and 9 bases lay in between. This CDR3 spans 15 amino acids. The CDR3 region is CASSLEVGNSYEQYF. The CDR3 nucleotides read TGTGCCAGCAGCTTAGAAGTGGGAAACTCCTACGAGCAGTACTTC.

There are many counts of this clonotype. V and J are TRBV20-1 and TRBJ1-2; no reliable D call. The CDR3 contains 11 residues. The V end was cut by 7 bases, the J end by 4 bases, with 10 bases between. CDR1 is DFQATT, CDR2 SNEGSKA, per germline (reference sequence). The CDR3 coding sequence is TGCAGTGTCCAGGCAGCCTATGGCTACACCTTC. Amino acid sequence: CSVQAAYGYTF.

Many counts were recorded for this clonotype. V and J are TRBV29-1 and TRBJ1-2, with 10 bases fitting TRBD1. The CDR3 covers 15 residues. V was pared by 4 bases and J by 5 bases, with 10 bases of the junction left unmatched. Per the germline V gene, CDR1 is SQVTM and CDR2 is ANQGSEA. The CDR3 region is CSVAGAGTGVYGYTF. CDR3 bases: TGCAGCGTTGCGGGAGCCGGGACAGGGGTTTATGGCTACACCTTC.

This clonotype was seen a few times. The CDR3 nucleotides are TGCAGTGCTAGTTGGGGAGGAGGCGGCAATCAGCCCCAGCATTTT. The encoded protein is CSASWGGGGNQPQHF. The chain links TRBV20-1 to TRBJ1-5; D gene uncertain. The ends were cut back, 3 bases at V and 2 bases at J, with 14 bases in the middle. In germline, CDR1 is DFQATT, CDR2 SNEGSKA (reference sequence). The CDR3 loop spans 15 amino acids.

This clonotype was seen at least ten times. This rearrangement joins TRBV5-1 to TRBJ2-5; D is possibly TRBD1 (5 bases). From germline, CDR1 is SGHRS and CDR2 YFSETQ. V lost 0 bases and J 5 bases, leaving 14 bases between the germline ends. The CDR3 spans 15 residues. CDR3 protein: CASSLAAGLRETQYF. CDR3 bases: TGCGCCAGCAGCTTGGCCGCAGGGTTGCGCGAGACCCAGTACTTC. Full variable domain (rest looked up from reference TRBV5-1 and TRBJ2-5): KAGVTQTPRYLIKTRGQQVTLSCSPISGHRSVSWYQQTPGQGLQFLFEYFSETQRNKGNFPGRFSGRQFSNSRSEMNVSTLELGDSALYLCASSLAAGLRETQYFGPGTRLLVL.

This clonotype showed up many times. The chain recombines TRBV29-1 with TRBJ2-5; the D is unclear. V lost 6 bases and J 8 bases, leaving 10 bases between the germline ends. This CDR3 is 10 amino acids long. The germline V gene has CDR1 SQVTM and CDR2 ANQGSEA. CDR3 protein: CSVAFETQYF. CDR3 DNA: TGCAGCGTCGCCTTTGAAACCCAGTACTTC.

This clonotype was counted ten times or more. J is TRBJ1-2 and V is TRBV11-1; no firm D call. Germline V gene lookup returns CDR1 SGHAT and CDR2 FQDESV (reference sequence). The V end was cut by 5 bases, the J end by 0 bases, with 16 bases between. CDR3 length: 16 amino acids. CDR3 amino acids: CASSGSTGSANYGYTF. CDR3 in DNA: TGTGCCAGCAGCGGTAGCACGGGTTCGGCTAACTATGGCTACACCTTC. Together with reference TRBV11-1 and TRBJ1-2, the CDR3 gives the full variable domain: EAEVAQSPRYKITEKSQAVAFWCDPISGHATLYWYRQILGQGPELLVQFQDESVVDDSQLPKDRFSAERLKGVDSTLKIQPAELGDSAMYLCASSGSTGSANYGYTFGSGTRLTVV.

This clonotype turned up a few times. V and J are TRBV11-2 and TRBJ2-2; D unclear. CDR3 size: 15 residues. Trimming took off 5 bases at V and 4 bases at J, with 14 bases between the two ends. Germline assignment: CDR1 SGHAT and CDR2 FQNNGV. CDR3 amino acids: CASSPSIRVTGELFF. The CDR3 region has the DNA TGTGCCAGCAGCCCTTCCATCCGTGTCACCGGGGAGCTGTTTTTT.

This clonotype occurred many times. CDR3 residues: CATSDGGPPFYEQYF. CDR3 in DNA: TGTGCCACCAGTGACGGGGGGCCCCCCTTTTACGAGCAGTACTTC. V gene TRBV24-1 combines with J gene TRBJ2-7; D perhaps matches TRBD2 (7 bases). Germline CDR1 reads KGHDR; CDR2 reads SFDVKD. Trimming pared 4 bases from V and 4 bases from J, leaving 16 bases between. The CDR3 totals 15 residues.

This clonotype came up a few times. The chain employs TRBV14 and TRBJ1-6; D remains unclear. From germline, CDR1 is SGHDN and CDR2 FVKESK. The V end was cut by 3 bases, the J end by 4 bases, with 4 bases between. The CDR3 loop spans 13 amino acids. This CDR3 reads CASSHGYNSPLHF. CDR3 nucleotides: TGTGCCAGCAGCCATGGATATAATTCACCCCTCCACTTT.

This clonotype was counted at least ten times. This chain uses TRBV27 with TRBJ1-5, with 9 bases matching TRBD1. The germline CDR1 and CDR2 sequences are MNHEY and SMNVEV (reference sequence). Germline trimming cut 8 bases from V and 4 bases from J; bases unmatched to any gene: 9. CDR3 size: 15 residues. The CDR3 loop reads CASGLTGGSNQPQHF. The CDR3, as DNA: TGTGCCAGCGGCCTAACAGGGGGCTCGAATCAGCCCCAGCATTTT.